The 8 T cell receptor beta chains presented below share a single source sample, sequenced in a study of human T cells and chemical hapten exposure. Time point in this sample: patch test 2, 6 weeks after DPC sensitization. Treatment given: therapeutic diphenylcyclopropenone sensitization with weekly scalp DPC. One entry per CDR3 protein results from TCRdb running MiXCR on the RACE reads. The top ten hold 2.5% to 3.5% of the sample, which has approximately 100,000 distinct CDR3 sequences, about a tenth seen once. This sample comprised whole blood, obtained in connection with sensitization to the hapten diphenylcyclopropenone (DPC). Every receptor here comes from a woman in her forties with alopecia areata. Some clones in this sample may be carry-over from other donors' samples.

This clonotype appeared many times. The chain uses TRBV25-1 and TRBJ1-1, with a tentative D call TRBD1 (6 bases). CDR3 size: 14 residues. Between the trimmed V and J ends, which lost 4 bases and 6 bases, there was a span of 15 bases. From germline, CDR1 is MGHDK and CDR2 SYGVNS. The CDR3 DNA sequence: TGTGCCAGCAGTGTGTCCGGGGGCCTGGCTGAAGCTTTCTTT. This encodes CASSVSGGLAEAFF.

This clonotype was observed a handful of times. The V gene is TRBV7-9, the J gene TRBJ2-6, with D unclear. Germline values: CDR1 SEHNR, CDR2 FQNEAQ (reference sequence). V was shortened by 7 bases and J by 2 bases, with 12 bases between the two germline ends. The CDR3 sequence is 15 residues long. CDR3 amino acids: CASIRIIAGANVLTF. CDR3 coding DNA: TGTGCCAGCATCAGGATCATTGCTGGGGCCAACGTCCTGACTTTC. Filled out from reference TRBV7-9 and TRBJ2-6, the complete variable domain reads DTGVSQNPRHKITKRGQNVTFRCDPISEHNRLYWYRQTLGQGPEFLTYFQNEAQLEKSRLLSDRFSAERPKGSFSTLEIQRTEQGDSAMYLCASIRIIAGANVLTFGAGSRLTVL.

The chain couples TRBV6-2 or TRBV6-3 to TRBJ1-5, with D possibly being TRBD1 (5 bases). The CDR3 sequence is 15 residues long. Germline V gene data show CDR1 as MNHEY and CDR2 as SVGEGT. V was pared by 2 bases and J by 3 bases, with 11 bases between. DNA for the CDR3: TGTGCCAGCAGTTACGCGACAGTTAACAATCAGCCCCAGCATTTT. Protein: CASSYATVNNQPQHF.

J is TRBJ1-3 and V is TRBV28, with D unresolved. Germline loops: CDR1 MDHEN, CDR2 SYDVKM. This CDR3 spans 12 amino acids. V was pared by 6 bases and J by 16 bases, with 19 bases between. The CDR3 nucleotides are TGTGCCAGCAGCCAGCCCAGTCGTCTTTGGTATTTT. Translated, it gives CASSQPSRLWYF. Full variable domain (remainder filled in from reference TRBV28 and TRBJ1-3): DVKVTQSSRYLVKRTGEKVFLECVQDMDHENMFWYRQDPGLGLRLIYFSYDVKMKEKGDIPEGYSVSREKKERFSLILESASTNQTSMYLCASSQPSRLWYFGEGSWLTVV.

This clonotype has at least ten counts. The chain uses TRBV18 and TRBJ1-3, with 7 bases that match TRBD1. Germline CDR1 and CDR2: KGHSH and LQKENI. The CDR3 totals 14 residues. With V trimmed by 6 bases and J by 8 bases, 10 bases remained unmatched. The CDR3 loop is CASSQQGSGDTIYF. DNA for the CDR3: TGTGCCAGCTCTCAACAGGGGTCCGGAGACACCATATATTTT.

This clonotype was recorded at least ten times. The rearrangement links TRBV29-1 to TRBJ1-1, with a weak D call TRBD1 (5 bases). V was trimmed by 1 base and J by 0 bases, leaving 9 bases between them. Per germline, CDR1 SQVTM and CDR2 ANQGSEA. CDR3 length: 14 amino acids. The DNA of the CDR3 is TGCAGCGTTGAAGTGGGGGGGATGAACACTGAAGCTTTCTTT. This sequence encodes CSVEVGGMNTEAFF.

This clonotype was recorded a few times. V usage is TRBV29-1 and J usage is TRBJ1-1; no clear D gene. This CDR3 region has 15 residues. Germline CDR1 SQVTM, CDR2 ANQGSEA. Trimming took off 7 bases at V and 0 bases at J, with 18 bases between the two ends. CDR3 nucleotide sequence: TGCAGCGCGCTCCGGCAGCCTGATATGAACACTGAAGCTTTCTTT. Its translation: CSALRQPDMNTEAFF.

The rearrangement uses TRBV3-1 and TRBJ2-3; 7 positions agree with TRBD2. The V gene end was trimmed by 0 bases and the J gene end by 0 bases; junction bases not matched to a gene: 3. This CDR3 has 16 amino acids. CDR1 and CDR2 from the germline V gene are LGHDT and YNNKEL (reference sequence). The CDR3: CASSQEAGISTDTQYF. The CDR3 DNA reads TGTGCCAGCAGCCAAGAAGCGGGGATCAGCACAGATACGCAGTATTTT.